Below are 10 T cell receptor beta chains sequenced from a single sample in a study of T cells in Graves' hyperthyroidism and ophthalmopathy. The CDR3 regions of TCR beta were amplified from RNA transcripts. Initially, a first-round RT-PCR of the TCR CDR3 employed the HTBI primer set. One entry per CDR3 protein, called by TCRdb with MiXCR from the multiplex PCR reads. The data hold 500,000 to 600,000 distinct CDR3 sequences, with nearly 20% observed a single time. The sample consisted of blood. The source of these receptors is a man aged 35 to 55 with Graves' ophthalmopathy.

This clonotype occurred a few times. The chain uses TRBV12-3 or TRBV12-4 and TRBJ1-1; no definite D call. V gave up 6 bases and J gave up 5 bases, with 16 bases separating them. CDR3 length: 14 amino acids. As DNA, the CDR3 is TGTGCCAGCAGCCTGCCGGGCAGAGTAACTGAAGCTTTCTTT. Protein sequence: CASSLPGRVTEAFF.

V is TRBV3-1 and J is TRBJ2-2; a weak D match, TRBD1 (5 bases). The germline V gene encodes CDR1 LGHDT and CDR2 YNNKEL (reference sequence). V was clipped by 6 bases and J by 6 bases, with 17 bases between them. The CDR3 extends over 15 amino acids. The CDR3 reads CASRTTVGVPGELFF. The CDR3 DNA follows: TGTGCCAGCAGGACCACTGTAGGGGTGCCCGGGGAGCTGTTTTTT.

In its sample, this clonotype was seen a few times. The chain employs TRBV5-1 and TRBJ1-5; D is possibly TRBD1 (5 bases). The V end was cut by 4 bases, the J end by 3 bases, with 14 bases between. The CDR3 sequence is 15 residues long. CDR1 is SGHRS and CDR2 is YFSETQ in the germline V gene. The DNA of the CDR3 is TGCGCCAGCAGCCCCGGTTTGGGGACCAATCAGCCCCAGCATTTT. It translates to CASSPGLGTNQPQHF.

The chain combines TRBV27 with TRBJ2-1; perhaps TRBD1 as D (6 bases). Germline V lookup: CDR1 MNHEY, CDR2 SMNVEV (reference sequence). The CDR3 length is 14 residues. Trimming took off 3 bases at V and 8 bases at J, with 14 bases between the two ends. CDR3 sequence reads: CASSFRDTRDEQFF. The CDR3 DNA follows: TGTGCCAGCAGTTTCCGGGACACTAGGGATGAGCAGTTCTTC.

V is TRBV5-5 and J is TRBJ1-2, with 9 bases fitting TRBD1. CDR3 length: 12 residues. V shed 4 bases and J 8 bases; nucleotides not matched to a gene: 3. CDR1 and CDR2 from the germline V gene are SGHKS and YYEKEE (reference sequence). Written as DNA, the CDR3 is TGTGCCAGCAGCGGGACAGGGAACGGCTACACCTTC. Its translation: CASSGTGNGYTF.

The CDR3 DNA follows: TGTGCCAGCAGCACTGGACAGGGCGGAAACACCATATATTTT. This gives the protein CASSTGQGGNTIYF. The J gene is TRBJ1-3, the V gene TRBV13, with TRBD1 identical over 8 bases. This CDR3 comprises 14 residues. J lost 4 bases, V lost 5 bases, and 4 bases had no gene match. CDR1 is PRHDT and CDR2 is FYEKMQ in the germline V gene (reference sequence).

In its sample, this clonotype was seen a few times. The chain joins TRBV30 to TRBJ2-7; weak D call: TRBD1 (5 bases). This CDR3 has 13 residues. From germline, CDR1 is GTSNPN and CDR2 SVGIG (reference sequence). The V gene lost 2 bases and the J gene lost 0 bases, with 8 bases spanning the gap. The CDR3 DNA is TGTGCCTGGAGTCTAGGGGACTCCTACGAGCAGTACTTC. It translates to CAWSLGDSYEQYF.

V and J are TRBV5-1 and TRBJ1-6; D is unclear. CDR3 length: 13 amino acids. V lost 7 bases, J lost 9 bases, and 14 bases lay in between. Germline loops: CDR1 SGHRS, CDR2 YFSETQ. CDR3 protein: CASHDTGGSPLHF. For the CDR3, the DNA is TGCGCCAGCCACGACACCGGAGGTTCACCCCTCCACTTT.

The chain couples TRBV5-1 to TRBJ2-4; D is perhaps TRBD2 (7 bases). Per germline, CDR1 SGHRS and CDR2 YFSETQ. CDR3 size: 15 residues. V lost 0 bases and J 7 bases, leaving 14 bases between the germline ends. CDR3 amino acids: CASSLELGGANIQYF. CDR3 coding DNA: TGCGCCAGCAGCTTGGAGCTTGGGGGGGCGAACATTCAGTACTTC.

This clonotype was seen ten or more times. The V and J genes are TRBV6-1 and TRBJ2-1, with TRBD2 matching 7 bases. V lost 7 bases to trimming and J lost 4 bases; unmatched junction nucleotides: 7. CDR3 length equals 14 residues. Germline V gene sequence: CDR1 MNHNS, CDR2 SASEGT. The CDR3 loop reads CASTKRGLYNEQFF. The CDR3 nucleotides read TGTGCCAGCACGAAGCGGGGCCTGTACAATGAGCAGTTCTTC.